The 9 T cell receptor beta chains reported below all come from one sample, sequenced in a study of blood T cell repertoires in COVID-19. Sequencing used immunoSEQ multiplex PCR; TCRdb keeps in-frame clones, though not all of them. Found here are 150,000 to 200,000 clones, 79% of them singletons; the top ten hold 15% to 20%. The sequenced sample was peripheral blood. These receptors all come from a man between 60 and 70 years old with active or convalescent COVID-19.

The chain has TRBV4-1 and TRBJ1-4; D remains unclear. The CDR3 spans 13 residues. CDR1 and CDR2 (germline): MGHRA, YSYEKL. The germline V and J ends were trimmed by 0 bases and 4 bases, with 3 bases remaining between them. The CDR3 DNA reads TGCGCCAGCAGCCAAGATAATAATGAAAAACTGTTTTTT. It yields the protein CASSQDNNEKLFF.

The gene calls are TRBV24-1 and TRBJ2-1; the match to TRBD2 covers 7 bases. Germline trimming cut 4 bases from V and 8 bases from J; bases unmatched to any gene: 13. From germline, CDR1 is KGHDR and CDR2 SFDVKD. This CDR3 has 16 amino acids. The CDR3 protein is CATSDPGGTTIYEQFF. In DNA, the CDR3 is TGTGCCACCAGTGACCCCGGCGGGACTACTATCTATGAGCAGTTCTTC.

This rearrangement joins TRBV7-2 to TRBJ2-5, with 8 bases matching TRBD1. Germline V gives CDR1 SGHTA, CDR2 FQGNSA. The V gene end was trimmed by 5 bases and the J gene end by 5 bases; junction bases not matched to a gene: 4. This CDR3 contains 13 residues. The CDR3 region is CASSRDRGETQYF. As DNA, the CDR3 is TGTGCCAGCAGCAGAGACAGGGGTGAGACCCAGTACTTC.

This clone was counted once. Germline is not matched at one junction end, which may reflect a read error. The chain carries TRBV28 and TRBJ2-7; possible D gene TRBD2, 5 bases. Germline lookup yields CDR1 MDHEN and CDR2 SYDVKM. The CDR3 is made up of 12 amino acids. The CDR3 spells CASSLSSTTEVF. CDR3 in DNA: TGTGCCAGCAGTTTATCCTCGACTACTGAGGTCTTC.

The chain carries TRBV7-3 and TRBJ2-5; 7 bases map to TRBD2. V trimming: 5 bases; J trimming: 5 bases; junction bases outside the gene matches: 11. The germline gives CDR1 SGHTA, CDR2 FQGTGA. This CDR3 is 15 amino acids long. The CDR3 protein is CASSPRGGAVETQYF. The CDR3 DNA sequence: TGTGCCAGCAGCCCAAGGGGAGGGGCGGTGGAGACCCAGTACTTC.

The chain joins TRBV7-3 to TRBJ2-1; 9 bases map to TRBD2. V shed 2 bases, J shed 4 bases, and the junction held 3 bases outside the gene matches. The CDR3 loop spans 15 amino acids. Looked up from germline, CDR1 is SGHTA and CDR2 is FQGTGA. The DNA of the CDR3 is TGTGCCAGCAGCTTAGAAGCGGGAGGATACAATGAGCAGTTCTTC. This encodes CASSLEAGGYNEQFF.

V and J are TRBV7-3 and TRBJ2-3; 7 nucleotides line up with TRBD2. Germline V gene data show CDR1 as SGHTA and CDR2 as FQGTGA. The length of the CDR3 is 15 residues. The J segment lost 4 bases and the V segment lost 2 bases, leaving 6 bases of the junction unmatched. In DNA form, the CDR3 reads TGTGCCAGCAGCTTAGGTACTAGCGTTCCAGATACGCAGTATTTT. Translation: CASSLGTSVPDTQYF.

This clone came up many times. V is TRBV5-1 and J is TRBJ1-2; D is ambiguous. There are 13 residues in the CDR3. V was trimmed by 7 bases and J by 0 bases, leaving 10 bases between them. Germline loops: CDR1 SGHRS, CDR2 YFSETQ. The DNA of the CDR3 is TGCGCCAGCTCCCCAGGATCTAACTATGGCTACACCTTC. It encodes CASSPGSNYGYTF. The variable domain in full, with the rest retrieved from reference TRBV5-1 and TRBJ1-2, is KAGVTQTPRYLIKTRGQQVTLSCSPISGHRSVSWYQQTPGQGLQFLFEYFSETQRNKGNFPGRFSGRQFSNSRSEMNVSTLELGDSALYLCASSPGSNYGYTFGSGTRLTVV.

This clone came up once. The CDR3 coding sequence is TGTGCCAGCAGCTCGACGGGACTAGTGATGAATGAGCAGTTCTTC. This encodes CASSSTGLVMNEQFF. The chain recombines TRBV11-2 with TRBJ2-1; 8 bases match TRBD2. Trimming cost V 4 bases and J 7 bases; bases outside gene matches: 9. CDR1 is SGHAT and CDR2 is FQNNGV in the germline V gene. There are 15 residues in the CDR3.